The clone carrying this TCR beta chain has a count of ten or more. This entry belongs to a study of T cells in Graves' hyperthyroidism and ophthalmopathy. Patients counted as stable if ophthalmopathy did not develop within 18 months. Newly diagnosed patients aged 18 to 65 had hyperthyroidism of under 2 months' duration. TCR beta CDR3 region amplification was performed from RNA transcripts. Researchers ran a first-round RT-PCR on the TCR CDR3 using the HTBI primer set. A single record per CDR3 protein comes from TCRdb applying MiXCR to the multiplex PCR reads. The sample contains 600,000 or so distinct CDR3 sequences, around 16% of which appear only once. The CDR3 length is 15 residues. Looked up from germline, CDR1 is LGHDT and CDR2 is YNNKEL (reference sequence). After removal of 1 base from V and 4 bases from J, the junction contained 2 bases not matched to a gene.

The specimen was blood. The TCR sequence derives from a woman in her 30s with Graves' hyperthyroidism. This rearrangement joins TRBV3-1 to TRBJ2-1; the match to TRBD2 covers 9 bases. The CDR3 DNA is TGTGCCAGCAGCCAAGGCCTAGCGGGATACAATGAGCAGTTCTTC. This gives the protein CASSQGLAGYNEQFF.